This T cell receptor beta chain was sequenced during a study of lymphopenia after photon versus proton radiotherapy. Study-wide results and caveats: Relative stability marked proton patients; photon patients lost diversity and naive cells.

Points on this clone: Its target is not known.

This CDR3 is 14 amino acids long. After removal of 6 bases from V and 9 bases from J, the junction contained 8 bases not matched to a gene. Germline CDR1 and CDR2: SGHDN and FVKESK. TCRdb keeps only in-frame clones here, not all; method: immunoSEQ multiplex PCR. The profile shows approximately 30,000 clones, 85% to 95% of them singletons. The sample in question was peripheral blood, obtained from a patient treated with photon-based radiotherapy. The chain links TRBV14 to TRBJ2-1; 10 nucleotides line up with TRBD2. The sequence came from a woman in her forties or fifties with cholangiocarcinoma. The CDR3 here is CASRISGGAGEQFF. Written as DNA, the CDR3 is TGTGCCAGCAGAATAAGCGGGGGGGCAGGTGAGCAGTTCTTC.